This entry lists 28 T cell receptor beta chains sequenced from one sample in a study of cytomegalovirus exposure and HLA in healthy donors. PCR was performed using 60 Vbeta and 13 Jbeta primers. TCRdb's table, derived via immunoSEQ multiplex PCR, lists solely in-frame clones and lacks some. The table includes about 90,000 clones, roughly four fifths detected once. The specimen was PBMCs. These receptors originate from a woman aged 55-69 years in good health and CMV-seropositive.

This clone came up a few times. The chain couples TRBV15 to TRBJ1-4, with a weak D call TRBD1 (5 bases). CDR1 and CDR2 (germline): LNHNV, YYDKDF (reference sequence). V gave up 0 bases and J gave up 0 bases, with 8 bases separating them. CDR3 size: 16 residues. Here the CDR3 reads CATSREPTATNEKLFF. The DNA for the CDR3 is TGTGCCACCAGCAGAGAACCGACAGCAACTAATGAAAAACTGTTTTTT.

The chain recombines TRBV19 with TRBJ1-1, with D unresolved. Germline CDR1 and CDR2: LNHDA and SQIVND (reference sequence). Trimming took off 5 bases at V and 1 base at J, with 8 bases between the two ends. The CDR3 is 13 amino acids. The CDR3 nucleotides read TGTGCCAGTAGTGATGGCCAGAACACTGAAGCTTTCTTT. Residues: CASSDGQNTEAFF.

This rearrangement joins TRBV5-4 to TRBJ2-7; 7 bases match TRBD1. Germline CDR1 and CDR2: SGHNT and YYREEE (reference sequence). V was pared by 2 bases and J by 6 bases, with 8 bases of the junction left unmatched. The CDR3 has 14 residues. The CDR3 loop reads CASSFTGASGEQYF. CDR3 nucleotides: TGTGCCAGCAGCTTTACAGGGGCCTCGGGCGAGCAGTACTTC. Filled out from reference TRBV5-4 and TRBJ2-7, the complete variable domain reads ETGVTQSPTHLIKTRGQQVTLRCSSQSGHNTVSWYQQALGQGPQFIFQYYREEENGRGNFPPRFSGLQFPNYSSELNVNALELDDSALYLCASSFTGASGEQYFGPGTRLTVT.

The chain joins TRBV27 to TRBJ2-3, with 7 bases fitting TRBD2. The CDR3 totals 16 residues. V lost 5 bases and J lost 0; bases outside the gene matches: 8. Germline loops: CDR1 MNHEY, CDR2 SMNVEV (reference sequence). The CDR3 protein is CASSLTRSGSTDTQYF. CDR3 bases: TGTGCCAGCAGTCTTACCCGTAGCGGGAGCACAGATACGCAGTATTTT.

This clone was counted only a few times. This chain links TRBV4-1 with TRBJ1-2; D ambiguous. The germline V gene encodes CDR1 MGHRA and CDR2 YSYEKL. The CDR3 length is 13 residues. Deletions cut 1 base from V and 8 bases from J, with 11 bases between. CDR3 DNA sequence: TGCGCCAGCAGCCAAGTAGGACTAAAAGGCTACACCTTC. As protein: CASSQVGLKGYTF.

The V call is TRBV5-6, the J call TRBJ2-5, with D possibly being TRBD2 (6 bases). V was trimmed by 5 bases and J by 2 bases, leaving 16 bases between them. CDR3 length equals 15 residues. Germline assignment: CDR1 SGHDT and CDR2 YYEEEE. CDR3: CASSGLAGTQETQYF. The CDR3 nucleotides read TGTGCCAGCAGTGGGTTGGCGGGAACACAAGAGACCCAGTACTTC.

The V and J genes are TRBV5-4 and TRBJ2-3, with 12 bases matching TRBD2. CDR1 is SGHNT, CDR2 YYREEE, per germline (reference sequence). This CDR3 spans 15 amino acids. With 4 bases clipped from V and 7 bases from J, the junction kept 7 bases outside the gene matches. CDR3 sequence: CASSTLAGGPHTQYF. For the CDR3, the DNA is TGTGCCAGCAGCACGCTAGCGGGAGGGCCGCATACGCAGTATTTT. The whole variable domain, remainder taken from reference TRBV5-4 and TRBJ2-3, is ETGVTQSPTHLIKTRGQQVTLRCSSQSGHNTVSWYQQALGQGPQFIFQYYREEENGRGNFPPRFSGLQFPNYSSELNVNALELDDSALYLCASSTLAGGPHTQYFGPGTRLTVL.

The chain is built from TRBV9 and TRBJ2-3; 11 bases line up with TRBD2. CDR3 length: 16 amino acids. Germline V gene sequence: CDR1 SGDLS, CDR2 YYNGEE. J lost 4 bases, V lost 3 bases, and 7 bases had no gene match. CDR3 DNA: TGTGCCAGCAGCGCGGGACTAGCGGAGGTACCAGATACGCAGTATTTT. Encoded protein: CASSAGLAEVPDTQYF. Using reference TRBV9 and TRBJ2-3 for the parts outside the CDR3, the full variable domain is DSGVTQTPKHLITATGQRVTLRCSPRSGDLSVYWYQQSLDQGLQFLIQYYNGEERAKGNILERFSAQQFPDLHSELNLSSLELGDSALYFCASSAGLAEVPDTQYFGPGTRLTVL.

This chain links TRBV21-1 with TRBJ1-4. TRBV21-1 is an annotated pseudogene. This CDR3 is built from 13 residues. CDR3 amino acids: CASSKVFGEKLFF. For the CDR3, the DNA is TGTGCCAGCAGCAAAGTCTTCGGTGAAAAACTGTTTTTT.

The rearrangement uses TRBV7-2 and TRBJ1-2; D not resolved. CDR3 length: 13 residues. The germline V gene has CDR1 SGHTA and CDR2 FQGNSA. Trimming left V 5 bases short and J 7 bases short, with 14 bases between. CDR3 sequence: CASSPGGWGGYTF. For the CDR3, the DNA is TGTGCCAGCAGCCCCGGAGGGTGGGGTGGCTACACCTTC. Combining the CDR3 with reference TRBV7-2 and TRBJ1-2 gives the whole variable domain GAGVSQSPSNKVTEKGKDVELRCDPISGHTALYWYRQSLGQGLEFLIYFQGNSAPDKSGLPSDRFSAERTGGSVSTLTIQRTQQEDSAVYLCASSPGGWGGYTFGSGTRLTVV.

The V call is TRBV2, the J call TRBJ1-3, with 7 bases matching TRBD1. Trimming removed 4 bases from V and 4 bases from J; junction bases left unmatched: 7. The germline V gene has CDR1 SNHLY and CDR2 FYNNEI. The CDR3 consists of 15 residues. CDR3 bases: TGTGCCAGCAGTGGACAGGGACTTCGGGGAAACACCATATATTTT. This codes for CASSGQGLRGNTIYF.

This clone occurred once. The gene calls are TRBV11-2 and TRBJ2-7; 9 positions match TRBD1. V lost 5 bases to trimming and J lost 3 bases; unmatched junction nucleotides: 8. CDR1 and CDR2 (germline): SGHAT, FQNNGV. CDR3 length equals 15 residues. CDR3 nucleotides: TGTGCCAGCAGCAACCACCTGACAGGGGGCTACGAGCAGTACTTC. Its protein product is CASSNHLTGGYEQYF.

The rearrangement uses TRBV29-1 and TRBJ2-1; 9 bases agree with TRBD2. From germline, CDR1 is SQVTM and CDR2 ANQGSEA. With 5 bases clipped from V and 9 bases from J, the junction kept 5 bases outside the gene matches. The CDR3 length is 12 residues. DNA for the CDR3: TGCAGCGTTTCCGCTAGCGGGGTTGAGCAGTTCTTC. Amino acid sequence: CSVSASGVEQFF.

This sequence joins TRBV28 and TRBJ1-1, with no clear D. The germline CDR1 and CDR2 sequences are MDHEN and SYDVKM. The CDR3 has 13 residues. With 5 bases removed from V and 1 base from J, the gap between germline ends came to 8 bases. The CDR3 sequence is CASSTNRNTEAFF. Written as DNA, the CDR3 is TGTGCCAGCAGTACAAACAGGAACACTGAAGCTTTCTTT.

This clone has only a few counts. The gene calls are TRBV10-3 and TRBJ2-2, with a weak D call TRBD2 (6 bases). Germline CDR1 ENHRY, CDR2 SYGVKD. Trimming cost V 10 bases and J 4 bases, with 16 bases left between them. The CDR3 totals 14 residues. The CDR3 region has the DNA TGTGCCACCCTCGAGGGAGGAGTCACCGGGGAGCTGTTTTTT. Protein: CATLEGGVTGELFF.

The J gene is TRBJ1-2, the V gene TRBV19, with TRBD1 as a possible D gene (6 bases). CDR1 is LNHDA, CDR2 SQIVND, per germline (reference sequence). This CDR3 spans 14 amino acids. V shed 5 bases and J shed 0 bases, with 10 bases lying between them. CDR3 residues: CASSWTETNYGYTF. For the CDR3, the DNA is TGTGCCAGTAGTTGGACAGAGACTAACTATGGCTACACCTTC. Full variable domain (outside the CDR3, taken from reference TRBV19 and TRBJ1-2): DGGITQSPKYLFRKEGQNVTLSCEQNLNHDAMYWYRQDPGQGLRLIYYSQIVNDFQKGDIAEGYSVSREKKESFPLTVTSAQKNPTAFYLCASSWTETNYGYTFGSGTRLTVV.

V usage is TRBV6-6 and J usage is TRBJ1-3; 7 bases match TRBD1. Germline CDR1 is MNHNY and CDR2 is SVGAGI (reference sequence). V dropped 5 bases and J dropped 7; count of bases not matched to a gene: 11. The CDR3 extends over 15 amino acids. CDR3 amino acids: CASSTPGQLRNTIYF. The DNA for the CDR3 is TGTGCCAGCAGTACGCCGGGACAGTTGAGGAACACCATATATTTT.

CDR3: CASSKGGRNTEAFF. The CDR3 region has the DNA TGTGCCAGCAGTAAAGGGGGAAGGAACACTGAAGCTTTCTTT. The genes are TRBV27 and TRBJ1-1; D might be TRBD1 (6 bases). The CDR3 totals 14 residues. The germline gives CDR1 MNHEY, CDR2 SMNVEV (reference sequence). V was shortened by 5 bases and J by 1 base, with 11 bases between the two germline ends.

The V call is TRBV27, the J call TRBJ2-1; D is unclear. Germline CDR1 reads MNHEY; CDR2 reads SMNVEV (reference sequence). This CDR3 comprises 13 residues. V gave up 3 bases and J gave up 6 bases, with 9 bases separating them. In DNA, the CDR3 is TGTGCCAGCAGTTTCCGGCAGGTCAATGAGCAGTTCTTC. It translates to CASSFRQVNEQFF.

This clone was seen only once. The chain uses TRBV27 and TRBJ2-1, with D unclear. CDR1 and CDR2 from the germline V gene are MNHEY and SMNVEV (reference sequence). The CDR3 consists of 17 residues. Deletions cut 1 base from V and 1 base from J, with 14 bases between. CDR3 region: CASSLLGSRRSYNEQFF. The CDR3, as DNA: TGTGCCAGCAGTTTATTGGGCAGTCGCAGGTCCTACAATGAGCAGTTCTTC.

The V call is TRBV1, the J call TRBJ2-7; whether TRBD2, the table's D call, matches the DNA was not checked. TRBV1 is a documented pseudogene. The CDR3 spans 18 residues. DNA for the CDR3: TGCACCAGCAGCCAAGATGACGGTAGCGGGGGATTAAATTACGAGCAGTACTTC. Protein sequence: CTSSQDDGSGGLNYEQYF.

The table lists this clone with a few counts. The chain has TRBV2 and TRBJ1-2; the D is unclear. V was clipped by 9 bases and J by 6 bases, with 17 bases between them. The CDR3 length is 13 residues. Looked up from germline, CDR1 is SNHLY and CDR2 is FYNNEI. The CDR3 protein is CARRHQTRDGYTF. The CDR3 nucleotides are TGTGCCAGGAGACACCAGACGAGGGATGGCTACACCTTC.

V and J are TRBV6-5 and TRBJ2-2, with D maybe TRBD1 (5 bases). The CDR3 runs 16 residues. The V and J ends lost 2 bases and 1 base respectively, with 11 bases between them. Germline V CDR1 and CDR2: MNHEY, SVGAGI. The CDR3 DNA reads as TGTGCCAGCAGTTACGCCCGTAGGGGGAACACCGGGGAGCTGTTTTTT. This sequence encodes CASSYARRGNTGELFF.

The chain has TRBV7-9 and TRBJ2-2; D gene ambiguous. The CDR3 extends over 15 amino acids. CDR1 is SEHNR, CDR2 FQNEAQ, per germline (reference sequence). V was clipped by 5 bases and J by 6 bases, with 16 bases between them. This chain's CDR3 is CASSRSQSSAGELFF. CDR3 DNA: TGTGCCAGCAGCCGGAGCCAGTCCTCCGCCGGGGAGCTGTTTTTT.

This sequence joins TRBV15 and TRBJ2-2; D is perhaps TRBD2 (6 bases). In germline, CDR1 is LNHNV, CDR2 YYDKDF (reference sequence). The germline V and J ends were trimmed by 3 bases and 6 bases, with 11 bases remaining between them. This CDR3 is built from 14 residues. The CDR3 is CATSRGIAAGELFF. CDR3 coding DNA: TGTGCCACCAGCAGGGGGATAGCGGCCGGGGAGCTGTTTTTT.

The J gene is TRBJ2-7, the V gene TRBV19; the match to TRBD2 covers 10 bases. V lost 6 bases, J lost 6 bases, and 8 bases stayed unmatched. The CDR3 consists of 14 residues. Germline CDR1 LNHDA, CDR2 SQIVND (reference sequence). The DNA of the CDR3 is TGTGCCAGTAGGTCGGGACTAGCGTCAATCGAGCAGTACTTC. Translated: CASRSGLASIEQYF. The full variable domain, completed using reference TRBV19 and TRBJ2-7, is DGGITQSPKYLFRKEGQNVTLSCEQNLNHDAMYWYRQDPGQGLRLIYYSQIVNDFQKGDIAEGYSVSREKKESFPLTVTSAQKNPTAFYLCASRSGLASIEQYFGPGTRLTVT.

The chain links TRBV5-1 to TRBJ2-5, with a possible D match to TRBD1 (6 bases). The CDR3 runs 14 residues. Germline-derived CDR1 and CDR2 are SGHRS and YFSETQ. The V end lost 2 bases, the J end lost 2 bases, and 10 bases lay between the germline ends. DNA of the CDR3: TGCGCCAGCAGCTTTCGTGGACAGCAAGAGACCCAGTACTTC. It encodes CASSFRGQQETQYF. The full variable domain, completed using reference TRBV5-1 and TRBJ2-5, is KAGVTQTPRYLIKTRGQQVTLSCSPISGHRSVSWYQQTPGQGLQFLFEYFSETQRNKGNFPGRFSGRQFSNSRSEMNVSTLELGDSALYLCASSFRGQQETQYFGPGTRLLVL.

V is TRBV19 and J is TRBJ2-1; 14 bases align to TRBD2. J lost 8 bases, V lost 7 bases, and 7 bases had no gene match. This CDR3 region has 15 residues. Per the germline V gene, CDR1 is LNHDA and CDR2 is SQIVND (reference sequence). For the CDR3, the DNA is TGTGCCAGTACCACCGGGACTAGCGGGAGTGATGAGCAGTTCTTC. Translation gives CASTTGTSGSDEQFF.